This is a list of T cell receptor beta chains from one sample in a study of cytomegalovirus exposure and HLA in healthy donors. Only in-frame clones appear in the TCRdb table, and some are missing; sequencing was by immunoSEQ multiplex PCR. The sample holds roughly 60,000 clones, approximately 95% seen once. Sequencing used PBMCs. These receptors were collected from a woman in her late teens or twenties in good health and CMV-seronegative. The CDR3 runs from the conserved cysteine through the conserved F or W. D genes are given only for firm matches. For some rows the clone size is stated as once, few or many, or as a class when expanded; others skip it.

v_call	cdr3_length	j_call	clone_size	d_call	cdr3_aa	cdr3_nt
TRBV6-6	14	TRBJ1-2	.	TRBD1	CASSYDRVAYGYTF	TGTGCCAGCAGTTACGACAGGGTCGCCTATGGCTACACCTTC
TRBV4-2	17	TRBJ2-3	once	.	CASSLPRENPSTDTQYF	TGTGCCAGCAGCCTCCCCCGGGAAAATCCTAGCACAGATACGCAGTATTTT
TRBV28	18	TRBJ2-4	.	TRBD2	CASSQNGLAGVAKNIQYF	TGTGCCAGCAGCCAAAACGGACTAGCGGGGGTAGCCAAAAACATTCAGTACTTC
TRBV9	13	TRBJ1-1	.	.	CASSAQGNTEAFF	TGTGCCAGCAGCGCACAGGGGAACACTGAAGCTTTCTTT
TRBV5-1	17	TRBJ1-4	.	TRBD1	CASSAKTGMATNEKLFF	TGCGCCAGCAGCGCCAAGACAGGGATGGCAACTAATGAAAAACTGTTTTTT
TRBV7-9	15	TRBJ1-1	.	TRBD1	CASSLLGQGGAEAFF	TGTGCCAGCAGCTTACTCGGACAGGGAGGCGCTGAAGCTTTCTTT
TRBV7-9	16	TRBJ1-3	.	.	CASSPTGIRSGNTIYF	TGTGCCAGCAGCCCGACGGGGATCCGCTCTGGAAACACCATATATTTT
TRBV28	15	TRBJ2-1	.	TRBD2	CASSRGGGPYNEQFF	TGTGCCAGCAGCCGGGGGGGAGGGCCCTACAATGAGCAGTTCTTC
TRBV5-4	14	TRBJ2-3	.	TRBD1	CASSWTGGGDTQYF	TGTGCCAGCAGCTGGACAGGGGGAGGAGATACGCAGTATTTT
TRBV29-1	13	TRBJ2-1	.	TRBD2	CSAPGLGYNEQFF	TGCAGCGCACCGGGACTAGGGTACAATGAGCAGTTCTTC
TRBV28	11	TRBJ2-7	.	.	CASHSRGEQYF	TGTGCCAGCCACTCCCGGGGCGAGCAGTACTTC
TRBV5-1	14	TRBJ1-2	.	.	CASSFQGTPYGYTF	TGCGCCAGCAGCTTCCAGGGAACCCCCTATGGCTACACCTTC
TRBV5-6	13	TRBJ2-2	.	.	CASMGGRSGELFF	TGTGCCAGCATGGGGGGAAGGTCCGGGGAGCTGTTTTTT
TRBV7-3	13	TRBJ2-3	.	TRBD2	CASSPGGADTQYF	TGTGCCAGCAGCCCCGGGGGGGCCGATACGCAGTATTTT
TRBV19	17	TRBJ1-2	.	TRBD1	CASSNGTLGDSRAGYTF	TGTGCCAGTAGTAACGGGACCCTAGGGGACAGCCGTGCCGGCTACACCTTC
TRBV18	17	TRBJ2-3	.	TRBD1	CASSTRTGGGGTDTQYF	TGTGCCAGCTCAACCAGGACAGGGGGAGGAGGGACAGATACGCAGTATTTT
TRBV29-1	11	TRBJ2-1	once	.	CSVDQYNEQFF	TGCAGCGTTGATCAATACAATGAGCAGTTCTTC
TRBV9	15	TRBJ1-1	.	.	CASSAQTRGGTEAFF	TGTGCCAGCAGCGCACAGACAAGGGGGGGGACTGAAGCTTTCTTT
TRBV6-4	15	TRBJ2-1	.	TRBD2	CASSELAGGVNEQFF	TGTGCCAGCAGTGAGCTAGCGGGAGGGGTCAATGAGCAGTTCTTC
TRBV4-3	15	TRBJ2-5	.	TRBD2	CASSRIREVKETQYF	TGCGCCAGCAGCCGTATCCGGGAGGTAAAAGAGACCCAGTACTTC
TRBV2	12	TRBJ1-2	.	.	CASRDFNYGYTF	TGTGCCAGCCGGGACTTTAACTATGGCTACACCTTC
TRBV11-3	16	TRBJ2-1	.	TRBD2	CASSLGLAGGHNEQFF	TGTGCCAGCAGCTTGGGCCTAGCGGGGGGCCACAATGAGCAGTTCTTC
TRBV20-1	11	TRBJ1-2	.	.	CSAPSDVGYTF	TGCAGTGCCCCCAGCGACGTGGGCTACACCTTC
TRBV2	16	TRBJ2-3	.	.	CASNHPREWYTDTQYF	TGTGCCAGCAACCACCCAAGGGAGTGGTACACAGATACGCAGTATTTT
TRBV9	15	TRBJ1-3	.	.	CASSVAPGSGNTIYF	TGTGCCAGCAGCGTAGCACCGGGTTCTGGAAACACCATATATTTT
TRBV6-6	16	TRBJ2-5	.	TRBD1	CASSYGPGTGMETQYF	TGTGCCAGCAGTTACGGTCCCGGGACAGGGATGGAGACCCAGTACTTC
TRBV4-3	14	TRBJ2-2	.	TRBD1	CASSQETGAGELFF	TGCGCCAGCAGCCAAGAAACAGGGGCCGGGGAGCTGTTTTTT
TRBV10-3	15	TRBJ2-1	.	.	CAISESGAGVDEQFF	TGTGCCATCAGTGAGTCGGGTGCAGGGGTCGATGAGCAGTTCTTC
TRBV18	15	TRBJ2-1	.	TRBD2	CASSPREAPYNEQFF	TGTGCCAGCTCACCCCGGGAGGCCCCCTACAATGAGCAGTTCTTC
TRBV13	14	TRBJ2-7	.	.	CASSFLGRSYEQYF	TGTGCCAGCAGCTTTTTGGGCAGATCCTACGAGCAGTACTTC
TRBV7-7	15	TRBJ2-1	.	TRBD1	CASSQGQGVHNEQFF	TGTGCCAGCAGCCAAGGACAGGGCGTCCACAATGAGCAGTTCTTC
TRBV27	18	TRBJ2-1	.	TRBD2	CASSPLSLLAGETNEQFF	TGTGCCAGCAGCCCATTATCCCTACTAGCGGGGGAGACCAATGAGCAGTTCTTC
TRBV9	14	TRBJ1-1	.	.	CASSVGAMNTEAFF	TGTGCCAGCAGCGTAGGGGCCATGAACACTGAAGCTTTCTTT
TRBV25-1	15	TRBJ2-3	.	TRBD2	CASSGGGTSGETQYF	TGTGCCAGCAGTGGAGGCGGGACTAGCGGGGAGACGCAGTATTTT
TRBV7-7	16	TRBJ2-5	.	TRBD1	CASSLVRGTGQETQYF	TGTGCTAGCAGCTTAGTTCGGGGGACAGGCCAAGAGACCCAGTACTTC
TRBV10-1	13	TRBJ2-7	.	TRBD2	CASSEWGGREQYF	TGCGCCAGCAGTGAGTGGGGAGGGCGCGAGCAGTACTTC
TRBV28	16	TRBJ1-6	.	.	CASTLGPGLYNSPLHF	TGTGCCAGCACCCTCGGGCCGGGGTTGTATAATTCACCCCTCCACTTT
TRBV15	16	TRBJ2-1	.	.	CATSRDGEGLYNEQFF	TGTGCCACCAGCAGAGATGGTGAGGGCCTCTACAATGAGCAGTTCTTC
TRBV27	13	TRBJ1-2	.	.	CASRPSGSYGYTF	TGTGCCAGCAGGCCCTCGGGGAGCTATGGCTACACCTTC
TRBV14	15	TRBJ2-7	.	TRBD1	CASSRSPGQGYEQYF	TGTGCCAGCAGCCGAAGCCCGGGACAGGGCTACGAGCAGTACTTC
TRBV28	16	TRBJ2-7	.	TRBD1	CASSFGGDRGSYEQYF	TGTGCCAGCAGTTTTGGTGGTGACAGGGGGTCCTACGAGCAGTACTTC
TRBV18	16	TRBJ1-1	.	TRBD1	CASSPWTGATNTEAFF	TGTGCCAGCTCACCCTGGACAGGGGCTACTAACACTGAAGCTTTCTTT
TRBV18	15	TRBJ2-7	once	.	CASSPGQGLPYEQYF	TGTGCCAGCTCACCGGGGCAGGGGCTCCCCTACGAGCAGTACTTC
TRBV10-3	15	TRBJ2-3	once	.	CAIGAWRSSTDTQYF	TGTGCCATCGGGGCCTGGCGATCTAGCACAGATACGCAGTATTTT
TRBV10-2	12	TRBJ2-3	.	.	CASSVSADTQYF	TGCGCCAGCAGTGTAAGCGCAGATACGCAGTATTTT
TRBV7-9	15	TRBJ2-7	.	TRBD2	CASSFGPSGSYEQYF	TGTGCCAGCAGCTTCGGTCCTAGCGGGAGTTACGAGCAGTACTTC
TRBV6-5	14	TRBJ2-7	.	TRBD2	CASSPSGVAYEQYF	TGTGCCAGCAGCCCTAGCGGGGTAGCCTACGAGCAGTACTTC
TRBV27	13	TRBJ2-1	.	.	CASSILGWHEQFF	TGTGCCAGCAGTATCCTAGGTTGGCATGAGCAGTTCTTC
TRBV10-2	17	TRBJ1-4	.	TRBD1	CASRGPKTGAAGEKLFF	TGCGCCAGCAGGGGACCCAAGACAGGGGCCGCCGGAGAAAAACTGTTTTTT
TRBV28	15	TRBJ2-7	once	TRBD2	CASTVAGTSSYEQYF	TGTGCCAGCACCGTTGCCGGGACTAGTTCCTACGAGCAGTACTTC
TRBV18	19	TRBJ2-7	.	TRBD2	CASSPPGWTSGRVAYEQYF	TGTGCCAGCTCACCACCGGGATGGACTAGCGGGAGGGTCGCGTACGAGCAGTACTTC
TRBV21-1	16	TRBJ1-1	.	.	CASRYSGRAVIREAFF	TGTGCCAGCAGATACTCGGGTCGAGCGGTGATCCGTGAAGCTTTCTTT
TRBV30	12	TRBJ2-7	.	TRBD2	CAWSSLGGEQYF	TGTGCCTGGAGTAGTCTGGGGGGGGAGCAGTACTTC
TRBV5-1	17	TRBJ2-5	.	TRBD2	CASSPTLAGDRQETQYF	TGCGCCAGCAGCCCAACCCTAGCGGGGGACCGCCAAGAGACCCAGTACTTC
TRBV18	16	TRBJ2-1	.	.	CASSPGLGRSPNEQFF	TGTGCCAGCTCACCAGGGCTGGGGAGGAGTCCCAATGAGCAGTTCTTC